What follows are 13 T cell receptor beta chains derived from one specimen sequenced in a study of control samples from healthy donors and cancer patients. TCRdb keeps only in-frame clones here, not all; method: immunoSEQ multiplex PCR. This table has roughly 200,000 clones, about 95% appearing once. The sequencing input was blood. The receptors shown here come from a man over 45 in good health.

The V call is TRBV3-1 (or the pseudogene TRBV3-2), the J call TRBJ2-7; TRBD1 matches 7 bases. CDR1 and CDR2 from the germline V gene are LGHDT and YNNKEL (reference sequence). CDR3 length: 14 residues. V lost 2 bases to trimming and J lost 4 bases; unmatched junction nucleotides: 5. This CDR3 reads CASSQLGTVYEQYF. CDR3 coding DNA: TGTGCCAGCAGCCAACTAGGGACAGTTTACGAGCAGTACTTC.

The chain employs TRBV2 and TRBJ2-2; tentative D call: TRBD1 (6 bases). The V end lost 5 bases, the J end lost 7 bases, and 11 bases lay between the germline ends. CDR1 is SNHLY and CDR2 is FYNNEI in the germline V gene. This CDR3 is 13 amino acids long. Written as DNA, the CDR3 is TGTGCCAGCAGTCCCCAGGGGAGCGGGGAGCTGTTTTTT. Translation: CASSPQGSGELFF.

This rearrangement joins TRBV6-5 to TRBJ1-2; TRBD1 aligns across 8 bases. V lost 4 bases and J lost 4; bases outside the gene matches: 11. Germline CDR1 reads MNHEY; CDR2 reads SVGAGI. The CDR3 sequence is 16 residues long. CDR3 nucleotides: TGTGCCAGCAGTTCAGGGGGACGACAGGGGACCTATGGCTACACCTTC. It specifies CASSSGGRQGTYGYTF.

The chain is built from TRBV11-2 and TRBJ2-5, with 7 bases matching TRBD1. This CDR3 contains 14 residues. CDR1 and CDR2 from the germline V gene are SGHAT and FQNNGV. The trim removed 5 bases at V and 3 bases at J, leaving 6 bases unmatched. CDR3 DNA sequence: TGTGCCAGCAGCAGGTCCGGGACAGAAGAGACCCAGTACTTC. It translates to CASSRSGTEETQYF.

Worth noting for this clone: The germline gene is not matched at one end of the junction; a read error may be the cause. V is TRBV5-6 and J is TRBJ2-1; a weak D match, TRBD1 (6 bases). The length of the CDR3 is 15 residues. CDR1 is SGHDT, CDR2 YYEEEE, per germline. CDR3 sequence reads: CAGSLMRERGNEQFF. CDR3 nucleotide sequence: TGTGCCGGCAGCTTGATGAGGGAAAGGGGGAATGAGCAGTTCTTC. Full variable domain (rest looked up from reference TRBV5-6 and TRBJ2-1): DAGVTQSPTHLIKTRGQQVTLRCSPKSGHDTVSWYQQALGQGPQFIFQYYEEEERQRGNFPDRFSGHQFPNYSSELNVNALLLGDSALYLCAGSLMRERGNEQFFGPGTRLTVL.

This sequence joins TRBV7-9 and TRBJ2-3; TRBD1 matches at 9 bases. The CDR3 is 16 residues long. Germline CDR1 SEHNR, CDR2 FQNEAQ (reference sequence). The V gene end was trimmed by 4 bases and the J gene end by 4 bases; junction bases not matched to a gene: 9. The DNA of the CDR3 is TGTGCCAGCAGCTCAACGCCGGGACAGGGTTCAGATACGCAGTATTTT. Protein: CASSSTPGQGSDTQYF.

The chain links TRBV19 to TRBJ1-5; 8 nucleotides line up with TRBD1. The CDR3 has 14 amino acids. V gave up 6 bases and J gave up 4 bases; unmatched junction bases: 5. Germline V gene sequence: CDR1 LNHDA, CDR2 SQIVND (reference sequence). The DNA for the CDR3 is TGTGCCAGTAGCACTTACAGGGGGAATCAGCCCCAGCATTTT. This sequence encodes CASSTYRGNQPQHF.

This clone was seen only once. The CDR3 spells CASSPRGWVNEQFF. The CDR3 bases are TGTGCCAGCAGCCCCCGGGGTTGGGTCAATGAGCAGTTCTTC. V is TRBV14 and J is TRBJ2-1; tentatively, D is TRBD2 (5 bases). There are 14 residues in the CDR3. Trimming removed 4 bases from V and 6 bases from J, with 13 bases in between. CDR1 and CDR2 from the germline V gene are SGHDN and FVKESK. The full variable domain, in which reference TRBV14 and TRBJ2-1 provide the parts outside the CDR3, is EAGVTQFPSHSVIEKGQTVTLRCDPISGHDNLYWYRRVMGKEIKFLLHFVKESKQDESGMPNNRFLAERTGGTYSTLKVQPAELEDSGVYFCASSPRGWVNEQFFGPGTRLTVL.

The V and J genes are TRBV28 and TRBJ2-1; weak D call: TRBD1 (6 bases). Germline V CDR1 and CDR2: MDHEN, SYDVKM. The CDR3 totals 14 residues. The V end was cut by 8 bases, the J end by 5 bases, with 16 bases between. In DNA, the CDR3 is TGTGCCAGCTACAACAGGGCCGGCAACAATGAGCAGTTCTTC. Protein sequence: CASYNRAGNNEQFF.

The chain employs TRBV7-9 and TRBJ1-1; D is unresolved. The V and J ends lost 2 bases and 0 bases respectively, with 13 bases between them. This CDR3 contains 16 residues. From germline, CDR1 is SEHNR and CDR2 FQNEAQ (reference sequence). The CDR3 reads CASSLKGGTMNTEAFF. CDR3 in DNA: TGTGCCAGCAGCTTAAAGGGAGGAACCATGAACACTGAAGCTTTCTTT.

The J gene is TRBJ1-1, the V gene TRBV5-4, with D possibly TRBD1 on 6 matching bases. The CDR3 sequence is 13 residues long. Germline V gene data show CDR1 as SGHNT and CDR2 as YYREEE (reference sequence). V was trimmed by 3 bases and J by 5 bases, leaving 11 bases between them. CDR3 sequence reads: CASSYPRGTEAFF. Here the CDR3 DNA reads TGTGCCAGCAGCTACCCTAGGGGGACTGAAGCTTTCTTT.

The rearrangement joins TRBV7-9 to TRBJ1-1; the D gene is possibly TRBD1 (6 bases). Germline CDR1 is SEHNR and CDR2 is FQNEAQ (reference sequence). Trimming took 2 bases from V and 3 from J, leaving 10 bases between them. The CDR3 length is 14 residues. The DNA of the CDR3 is TGTGCCAGCAGCTTACGGGGGGCTGACACTGAAGCTTTCTTT. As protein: CASSLRGADTEAFF.

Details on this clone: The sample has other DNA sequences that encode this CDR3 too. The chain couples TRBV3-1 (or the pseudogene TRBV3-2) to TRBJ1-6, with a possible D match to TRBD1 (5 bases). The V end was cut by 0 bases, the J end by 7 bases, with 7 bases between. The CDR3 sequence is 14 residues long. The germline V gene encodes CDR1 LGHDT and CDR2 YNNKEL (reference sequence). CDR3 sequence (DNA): TGTGCCAGCAGCCAAGACGGGGGGAATTCACCCCTCCACTTT. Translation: CASSQDGGNSPLHF.